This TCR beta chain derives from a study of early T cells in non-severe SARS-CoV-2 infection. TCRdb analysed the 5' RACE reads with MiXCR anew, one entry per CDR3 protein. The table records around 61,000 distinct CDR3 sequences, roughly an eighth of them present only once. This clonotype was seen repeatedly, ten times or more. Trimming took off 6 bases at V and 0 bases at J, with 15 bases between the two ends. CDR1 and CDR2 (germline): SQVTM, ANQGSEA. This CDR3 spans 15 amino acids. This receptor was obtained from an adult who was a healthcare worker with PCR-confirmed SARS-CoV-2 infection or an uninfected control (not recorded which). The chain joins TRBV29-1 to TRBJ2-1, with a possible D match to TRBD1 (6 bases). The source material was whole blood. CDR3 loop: CSVRTVDHSYNEQFF. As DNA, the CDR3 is TGCAGCGTGAGGACAGTCGACCACTCCTACAATGAGCAGTTCTTC.